This T cell receptor beta chain comes out of a study of blood T cells in healthy people across ages. Together with a sample-barcoded 5' primer, a J-beta primer mix was included in a second PCR lasting about 6 to 11 cycles. TCRdb independently ran MiXCR on the 5' RACE reads; one entry per CDR3 protein. The sample lists fewer than 2,000,000 distinct CDR3 sequences; about 31% were seen once. The V and J ends lost 1 base and 6 bases, in that order; junction bases with no gene match: 4. The CDR3 sequence is 14 residues long. CDR1 and CDR2 from the germline V gene are SGHDT and YYEEEE. For every donor, a draw yielded 8.5 to 10 milliliters of peripheral blood.

The V call is TRBV5-6, the J call TRBJ2-4; the match to TRBD1 covers 7 bases. What was sequenced was blood. This clonotype was obtained from a woman in her 30s in good health. The CDR3, as DNA: TGTGCCAGCAGCTTGAAGGGGGCGGTAAACATTCAGTACTTC. Protein sequence: CASSLKGAVNIQYF.